The source of this T cell receptor (beta chain) is a study of T cell responses to AZD1222 COVID-19 vaccine. The wider study: Second doses that came at about 4 or about 12 weeks were put together.

Whole-study findings and limits: Baseline antibody screening turned up just a handful of seropositive AZD1222 recipients. Among vaccine-associated CD4 TCRs, coverage spanned spike, with dominance at 160-218 and 743-854. Donors, mostly white British, included more females; clonal diversity was possibly underestimated.

The CDR3 is made up of 14 amino acids. The ends were cut back, 2 bases at V and 4 bases at J, with 12 bases in the middle. From germline, CDR1 is SGHKS and CDR2 YYEKEE (reference sequence). The assay was immunoSEQ multiplex PCR, and TCRdb's table has in-frame clones only and misses some. The sample gives tens of thousands of clones, about 74% of which show up once; roughly 6.6% is in the top ten. In the case of this clone: Its antigen is undetermined.

The gene calls are TRBV5-5 and TRBJ1-1; D is uncertain. This TCR was sampled from an adult in good health. The specimen comprised peripheral blood, sampled on day 0 of AZD1222 vaccination. CDR3 amino acids: CASSFSGFSTEAFF. In DNA, the CDR3 is TGTGCCAGCAGCTTTTCGGGGTTCAGCACTGAAGCTTTCTTT.